Described below is a single TCR beta chain sequence and its context. Its target is not known. Produced via immunoSEQ multiplex PCR; TCRdb's table is partial and in-frame only. Of more than 70,000 clones in the sample, less than 90% were seen once. Pretreatment sampling and on-treatment sampling together yielded between 1 and 8 samples for each patient. This specimen comes from a study of PD-L1 blockade in urothelial cancer. At the level of the study: Males with urothelial cancer arising in the bladder constituted most of the roughly 30 patients. Analysis of the blood was performed 3 weeks (second dose) and 6 weeks after treatment start. The study's findings and limits: Survival was better when pretreatment blood TCR clonality fell below the median.

Germline V lookup: CDR1 MNHNS, CDR2 SASEGT. J gave up 9 bases and V 6 bases, and 11 bases lay outside the gene matches. The CDR3 is 15 amino acids. This TCR was sampled from a man aged 55 to 69 with urothelial cancer. The sample consisted of PBMCs, taken around atezolizumab (anti-PD-L1) treatment. The chain couples TRBV6-1 to TRBJ2-1; 10 nucleotides match TRBD2. For the CDR3, the DNA is TGTGCCAGCAGGAGCGGGGGGGCTTTAAAAGGTGAGCAGTTCTTC. Translation gives CASRSGGALKGEQFF.